Listed here are 11 T cell receptor beta chains from one sample, sequenced in a study of blood T cell repertoires in COVID-19 (TCRdb year 2020). Library preparation was by the immunoSEQ multiplex PCR assay. Sourced from immuneACCESS, this table was stored by TCRdb with only in-frame sequences that have V and J called. A share of the clones is absent; for the studies checked, an unresolved V gene accounts for under half, and the remainder has no known explanation. The sample table records about 380,000 clones; approximately 90% of these occur just once. Together, the top ten hold roughly 1.2% of the sample. Sequenced sample: PBMCs or T cells enriched from blood (not recorded which). These receptors came from a woman aged 18-30 years who had recovered from COVID-19.

Worth noting for this clone: One end of the junction fails to match germline, which may point to a read error. The chain has TRBV4-3 and TRBJ2-3, with TRBD2 identical over 12 bases. The CDR3 covers 13 residues. From germline, CDR1 is LGHNA and CDR2 YSLEER. CDR3 DNA: TGCGCCAGCAGCCAAGATCGTACTAGCGGGGGGAATTTT. This codes for CASSQDRTSGGNF.

The chain combines TRBV18 with TRBJ1-2; a weak D match, TRBD1 (6 bases). Trimming left V 4 bases short and J 4 bases short, with 19 bases between. The CDR3 extends over 16 amino acids. CDR1 and CDR2 from the germline V gene are KGHSH and LQKENI. CDR3 sequence (DNA): TGTGCCAGCTCACACCCGCCCCTAACAGGGCCCTATGGCTACACCTTC. Amino acid sequence: CASSHPPLTGPYGYTF.

Comment on this clone: This sample also contains other DNA sequences that code for the same CDR3. This rearrangement joins TRBV18 to TRBJ1-2; the D gene is possibly TRBD1 (6 bases). Trimming removed 2 bases at V and 8 bases at J, with 12 bases between. This CDR3 has 13 amino acids. Germline assignment: CDR1 KGHSH and CDR2 LQKENI. CDR3 DNA: TGTGCCAGCTCACCATCGGACAGCCGGGGCTACACCTTC. Amino acids: CASSPSDSRGYTF.

The sample holds one count of this clone. The chain combines TRBV9 with TRBJ1-2, with a tentative D call TRBD1 (5 bases). Germline CDR1 and CDR2: SGDLS and YYNGEE. CDR3 length: 14 residues. Trimming shortened V by 3 bases and J by 5 bases, and 14 bases separated the two germline ends. The CDR3, as DNA: TGTGCCAGCAGCGCCGGGGGGGAGGCTTATGGCTACACCTTC. The encoded protein is CASSAGGEAYGYTF. The variable domain in full, with the rest retrieved from reference TRBV9 and TRBJ1-2, is DSGVTQTPKHLITATGQRVTLRCSPRSGDLSVYWYQQSLDQGLQFLIQYYNGEERAKGNILERFSAQQFPDLHSELNLSSLELGDSALYFCASSAGGEAYGYTFGSGTRLTVV.

V gene TRBV4-3 combines with J gene TRBJ1-6, with 8 bases matching TRBD1. Germline lookup yields CDR1 LGHNA and CDR2 YSLEER. This CDR3 has 18 residues. The V gene end was trimmed by 0 bases and the J gene end by 0 bases; junction bases not matched to a gene: 4. Written as DNA, the CDR3 is TGCGCCAGCAGCCAAGATCTTGGACAGGGCTCCTATAATTCACCCCTCCACTTT. Encoded protein: CASSQDLGQGSYNSPLHF.

The rearrangement uses TRBV30 and TRBJ1-4, with 10 bases identical to TRBD1. The CDR3 sequence is 14 residues long. Germline V gives CDR1 GTSNPN, CDR2 SVGIG (reference sequence). With V trimmed by 2 bases and J by 7 bases, 4 bases remained unmatched. The chain's CDR3 is CAWSTGQGSEKLFF. The CDR3, as DNA: TGTGCCTGGAGTACGGGACAGGGGAGTGAAAAACTGTTTTTT.

This clone was observed once. The rearrangement uses TRBV9 and TRBJ2-3; TRBD2 aligns across 10 bases. V lost 0 bases to trimming and J lost 4 bases; unmatched junction nucleotides: 11. CDR1 and CDR2 from the germline V gene are SGDLS and YYNGEE. The CDR3 runs to 18 residues. The CDR3 here is CASSVGSGGAKLADTQYF. In nucleotides, the CDR3 is TGTGCCAGCAGCGTAGGGAGCGGGGGGGCCAAGTTAGCAGATACGCAGTATTTT.

There are a few counts of this clone. The chain recombines TRBV4-1 with TRBJ1-2, with TRBD1 as a possible D gene (5 bases). The CDR3 is 14 amino acids. Deletions cut 0 bases from V and 4 bases from J, with 9 bases between. CDR1 is MGHRA and CDR2 is YSYEKL in the germline V gene. The CDR3 DNA reads as TGCGCCAGCAGCCAAGATGCAGGGCTCTATGGCTACACCTTC. Protein: CASSQDAGLYGYTF.

The chain couples TRBV24-1 to TRBJ2-1, with TRBD2 identical over 7 bases. The CDR3 is 17 amino acids. Trimming cost V 4 bases and J 5 bases; bases outside gene matches: 13. Germline CDR1 reads KGHDR; CDR2 reads SFDVKD. CDR3 nucleotide sequence: TGTGCCACCAGTGACCCATTGCGCGGGGGTGGTCACAATGAGCAGTTCTTC. Protein: CATSDPLRGGGHNEQFF.

This sequence joins TRBV4-3 and TRBJ2-3, with D tentatively TRBD1 (6 bases). V was shortened by 1 base and J by 4 bases, with 18 bases between the two germline ends. Germline V lookup: CDR1 LGHNA, CDR2 YSLEER. The CDR3 has 17 amino acids. This CDR3 is CASSQGPGVGVADTQYF. The DNA of the CDR3 is TGCGCCAGCAGCCAAGGCCCAGGGGTTGGGGTCGCAGATACGCAGTATTTT.

This sequence joins TRBV6-5 and TRBJ1-2, with 7 bases fitting TRBD1. J gave up 0 bases and V 6 bases, and 7 bases lay outside the gene matches. Looked up from germline, CDR1 is MNHEY and CDR2 is SVGAGI. CDR3 length: 15 residues. The CDR3 is CASSDTGAANYGYTF. The CDR3 nucleotides read TGTGCCAGCAGCGACACAGGGGCGGCTAACTATGGCTACACCTTC.